This T cell receptor (beta chain) was obtained from a study of blood T cells in healthy people across ages. The trim removed 2 bases at V and 2 bases at J, leaving 5 bases unmatched. Germline V gene data show CDR1 as SGHKS and CDR2 as YYEKEE (reference sequence). This CDR3 is 16 amino acids long. The second PCR ran roughly 6 to 11 cycles with a sample-barcoded 5' primer and J-beta primers. TCRdb re-analysed the 5' RACE reads in MiXCR, keeping a single row per CDR3 protein. The sample yields 750,000 to 950,000 distinct CDR3 sequences, 40% to 65% seen once. The sequenced sample consisted of blood. The chain links TRBV5-5 to TRBJ2-3; 10 bases agree with TRBD2. The TCR comes from an elderly man in good health. The CDR3 coding sequence is TGTGCCAGCAGCTTACCAGCGGGAGGGGACACAGATACGCAGTATTTT. Translating gives CASSLPAGGDTDTQYF.